Described below is a single T cell receptor (beta chain) sequence and its context. TCRdb processed the RT-PCR reads anew with MiXCR; each CDR3 protein has one entry. There are about 110,000 distinct CDR3 sequences in the sample; around 35% occur only once, and 27% lies in the top ten. The data were obtained in a study of patients and donors after allogeneic stem cell transplantation. This sequence was found in a human donor who was either an allogeneic HSCT recipient or a stem cell or donor lymphocyte infusion donor (not recorded which). It is not recorded whose cells these are; they may come from a transplant donor. The sequenced sample consisted of blood, either unsorted or a sorted T cell fraction (not recorded which).

The CDR3 here is CSAVRDGNTEAFF. The CDR3 DNA reads TGCAGTGCTGTCCGGGACGGGAACACTGAAGCTTTCTTT. The V and J genes are TRBV20-1 and TRBJ1-1, with D possibly TRBD1 on 5 matching bases. Germline V gene sequence: CDR1 DFQATT, CDR2 SNEGSKA (reference sequence). Trimming removed 5 bases from V and 1 base from J, with 11 bases in between. The CDR3 loop spans 13 amino acids.